A single sample gave rise to the 2 T cell receptor beta chains below, sequenced in a study of blood T cell repertoires in COVID-19. Some clones are missing from TCRdb's copy, which holds only in-frame ones; the method was immunoSEQ multiplex PCR. The sample contains 250,000 to 350,000 clones, roughly 84% of which appear only once. The material sequenced was peripheral blood. Every receptor here comes from a human donor with COVID-19, enrolled during active disease. The donor label of this sample is uncertain.

The chain combines TRBV10-3 with TRBJ2-5; possible D gene TRBD2, 7 bases. Germline V gene lookup returns CDR1 ENHRY and CDR2 SYGVKD. V lost 4 bases, J lost 4 bases, and 16 bases lay in between. CDR3 length equals 15 residues. This CDR3 reads CAISVEGGLGETQYF. For the CDR3, the DNA is TGTGCCATCAGTGTTGAGGGGGGGCTAGGAGAGACCCAGTACTTC.

V is TRBV7-3 and J is TRBJ2-7; D is uncertain. Trimming stripped 1 base from V and 6 bases from J, with 10 bases between. Germline-derived CDR1 and CDR2 are SGHTA and FQGTGA. The CDR3 totals 13 residues. The DNA for the CDR3 is TGTGCCAGCAGCTTAAATCATCCAGGCGAGCAGTACTTC. Its translation: CASSLNHPGEQYF.